The 8 T cell receptor beta chains below all came from one sample that was sequenced in a study of cytomegalovirus exposure and HLA in healthy donors. Researchers ran the PCR with 60 Vbeta and 13 Jbeta primers. Profiling relied on immunoSEQ multiplex PCR, and the TCRdb table lists in-frame clones only, not all of them. The data contain some 150,000 clones, roughly 80% of them singletons. Sequencing was done on a sample of PBMCs. The receptors shown here come from a woman between 50 and 59 years old in good health and CMV-seronegative.

A single count supports this clone. The gene calls are TRBV5-4 and TRBJ2-2; D gene unclear. CDR1 and CDR2 (germline): SGHNT, YYREEE (reference sequence). Trimming removed 2 bases from V and 0 bases from J, with 8 bases in between. There are 15 residues in the CDR3. The CDR3 reads CASSFTLANTGELFF. CDR3 in DNA: TGTGCCAGCAGCTTCACTCTAGCGAACACCGGGGAGCTGTTTTTT.

This clone appeared once. Other DNA sequences of this sample code for an identical CDR3. This rearrangement joins TRBV7-9 to TRBJ1-5; D remains unclear. CDR1 is SEHNR and CDR2 is FQNEAQ in the germline V gene (reference sequence). The V and J ends lost 1 base and 4 bases respectively, with 8 bases between them. The CDR3 sequence is 14 residues long. In nucleotides, the CDR3 is TGTGCCAGCAGCTTAGGGCAGGCAAATCAGCCCCAGCATTTT. This codes for CASSLGQANQPQHF.

The V and J genes are TRBV5-1 and TRBJ2-7; TRBD2 matches 11 bases. The V gene end was trimmed by 4 bases and the J gene end by 7 bases; junction bases not matched to a gene: 10. The CDR3 sequence is 15 residues long. CDR1 and CDR2 (germline): SGHRS, YFSETQ. CDR3 bases: TGCGCCAGCAGCCCGGAGACTAGCGGGACGGGTGAGCAGTACTTC. Its translation is CASSPETSGTGEQYF.

This chain links TRBV9 with TRBJ1-4; perhaps TRBD1 as D (5 bases). The CDR3 runs 15 residues. Germline values: CDR1 SGDLS, CDR2 YYNGEE. The ends were cut back, 1 base at V and 3 bases at J, with 10 bases in the middle. The CDR3 region is CASSVQGRANEKLFF. The CDR3 bases are TGTGCCAGCAGCGTACAGGGTAGAGCTAATGAAAAACTGTTTTTT.

A note on this clone: Other DNA sequences in the sample encode the same CDR3. The genes are TRBV7-2 and TRBJ2-1; D ambiguous. V was cut by 1 base and J by 7 bases, with 8 bases left in between. The CDR3 runs to 13 residues. The germline V gene has CDR1 SGHTA and CDR2 FQGNSA. The CDR3 region is CASSLGADNEQFF. CDR3 bases: TGTGCCAGCAGCTTAGGGGCCGATAATGAGCAGTTCTTC.

The chain combines TRBV2 with TRBJ2-7; 9 bases agree with TRBD1. The CDR3 totals 13 residues. Germline V gene lookup returns CDR1 SNHLY and CDR2 FYNNEI. V shed 10 bases, J shed 6 bases, and the junction held 10 bases outside the gene matches. CDR3 amino acids: CATRADRGLEQYF. The CDR3 bases are TGTGCCACCCGTGCGGACAGGGGTCTCGAGCAGTACTTC.

This clone was counted a single time. The V call is TRBV10-3, the J call TRBJ2-5, with 11 nucleotides matching TRBD1. The tail of the sequence fits TRBJ2-7 better, so the J call may be wrong. The length of the CDR3 is 14 residues. CDR1 and CDR2 from the germline V gene are ENHRY and SYGVKD. CDR3 residues: CAISTGQGAYEQYF. In DNA, the CDR3 is TGTGCCATCAGTACGGGACAGGGGGCCTACGAGCAGTACTTC.

V and J are TRBV18 and TRBJ1-5; D is ambiguous. V was pared by 3 bases and J by 3 bases, with 6 bases between. Germline-derived CDR1 and CDR2 are KGHSH and LQKENI. This CDR3 region has 13 residues. The CDR3 sequence is CASSPQVNQPQHF. CDR3 coding DNA: TGTGCCAGCTCACCGCAGGTCAATCAGCCCCAGCATTTT.